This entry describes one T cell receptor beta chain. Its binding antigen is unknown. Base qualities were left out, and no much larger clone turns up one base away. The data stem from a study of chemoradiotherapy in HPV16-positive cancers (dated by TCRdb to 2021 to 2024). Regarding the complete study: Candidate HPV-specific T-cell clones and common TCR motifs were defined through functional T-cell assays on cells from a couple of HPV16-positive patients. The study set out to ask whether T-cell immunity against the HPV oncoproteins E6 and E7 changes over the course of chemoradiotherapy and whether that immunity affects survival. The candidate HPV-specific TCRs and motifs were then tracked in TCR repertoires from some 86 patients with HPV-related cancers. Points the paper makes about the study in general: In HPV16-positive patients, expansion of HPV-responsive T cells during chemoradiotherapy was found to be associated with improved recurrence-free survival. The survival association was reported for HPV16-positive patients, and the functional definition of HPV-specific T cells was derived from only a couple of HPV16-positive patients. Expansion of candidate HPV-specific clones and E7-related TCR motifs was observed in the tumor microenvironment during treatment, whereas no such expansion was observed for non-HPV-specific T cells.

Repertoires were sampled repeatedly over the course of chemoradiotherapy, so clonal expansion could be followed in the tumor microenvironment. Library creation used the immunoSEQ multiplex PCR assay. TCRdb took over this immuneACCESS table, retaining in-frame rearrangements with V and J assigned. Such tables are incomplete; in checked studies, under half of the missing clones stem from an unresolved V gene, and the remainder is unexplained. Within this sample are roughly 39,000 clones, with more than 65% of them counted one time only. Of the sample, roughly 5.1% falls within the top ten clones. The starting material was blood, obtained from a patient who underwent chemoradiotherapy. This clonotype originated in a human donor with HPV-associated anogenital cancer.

The CDR3 protein sequence reads: CASTRTGGTGELFF. The DNA is as follows: TGTGCCAGCACTAGGACAGGGGGCACCGGGGAGCTGTTTTTT. Rearrangement joined TRBV6-5 to TRBJ2-2; 10 central bases correspond to TRBD1. The CDR3 spans 14 residues, from the cysteine through the phenylalanine. Only the CDR3 DNA stays, 42 bases, in frame from base 1. As encoded in the germline V gene, CDR1 is MNHEY while CDR2 is SVGAGI. From V the trimming removes 7 bases and from J it removes 4 bases, while the gene matches leave 3 bases of the junction unaccounted for.